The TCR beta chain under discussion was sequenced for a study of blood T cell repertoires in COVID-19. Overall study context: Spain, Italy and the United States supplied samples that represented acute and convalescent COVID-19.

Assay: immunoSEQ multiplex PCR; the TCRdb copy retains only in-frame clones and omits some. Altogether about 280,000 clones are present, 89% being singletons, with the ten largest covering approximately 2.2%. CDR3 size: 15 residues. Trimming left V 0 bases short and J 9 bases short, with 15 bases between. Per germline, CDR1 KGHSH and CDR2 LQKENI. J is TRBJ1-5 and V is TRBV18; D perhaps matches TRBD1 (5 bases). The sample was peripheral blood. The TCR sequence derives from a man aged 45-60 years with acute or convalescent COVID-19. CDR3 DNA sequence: TGTGCCAGCTCACCACCGTTGTCAGGGAACCGGCCCCAGCATTTT. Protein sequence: CASSPPLSGNRPQHF.